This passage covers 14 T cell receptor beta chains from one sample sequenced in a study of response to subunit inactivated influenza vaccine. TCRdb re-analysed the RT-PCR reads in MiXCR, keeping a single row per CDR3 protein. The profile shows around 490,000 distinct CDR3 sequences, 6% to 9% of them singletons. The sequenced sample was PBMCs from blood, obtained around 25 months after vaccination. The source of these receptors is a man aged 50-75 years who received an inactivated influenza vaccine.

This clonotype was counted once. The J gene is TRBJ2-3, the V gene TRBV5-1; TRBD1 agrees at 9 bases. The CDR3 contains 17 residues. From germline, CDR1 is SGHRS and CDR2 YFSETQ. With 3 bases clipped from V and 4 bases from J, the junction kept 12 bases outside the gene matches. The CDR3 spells CASSSTGTGLVADTQYF. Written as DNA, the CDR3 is TGCGCCAGCAGCTCGACCGGGACAGGGTTGGTTGCAGATACGCAGTATTTT.

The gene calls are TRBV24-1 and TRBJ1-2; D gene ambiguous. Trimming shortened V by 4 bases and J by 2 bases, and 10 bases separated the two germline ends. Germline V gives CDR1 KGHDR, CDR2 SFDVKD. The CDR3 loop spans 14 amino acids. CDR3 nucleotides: TGTGCCACCAGTGACTTTGGTAGGAACTATGGCTACACCTTC. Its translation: CATSDFGRNYGYTF.

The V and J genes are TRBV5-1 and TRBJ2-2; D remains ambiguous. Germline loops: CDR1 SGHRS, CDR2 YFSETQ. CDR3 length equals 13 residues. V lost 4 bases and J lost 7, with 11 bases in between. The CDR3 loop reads CASSPDVRGELFF. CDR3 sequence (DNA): TGCGCCAGCAGCCCGGACGTCCGCGGGGAGCTGTTTTTT.

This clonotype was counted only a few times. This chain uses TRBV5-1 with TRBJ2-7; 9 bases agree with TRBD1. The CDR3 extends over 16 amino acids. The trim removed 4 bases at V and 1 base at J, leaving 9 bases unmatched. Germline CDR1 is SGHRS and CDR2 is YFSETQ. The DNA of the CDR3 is TGCGCCAGCAGCCCGGGACAGGGTAGGATATCCTACGAGCAGTACTTC. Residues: CASSPGQGRISYEQYF.

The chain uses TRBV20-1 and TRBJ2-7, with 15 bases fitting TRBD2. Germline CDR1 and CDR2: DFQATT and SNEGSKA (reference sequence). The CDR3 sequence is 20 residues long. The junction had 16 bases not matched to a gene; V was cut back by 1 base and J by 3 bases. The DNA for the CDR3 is TGCAGTGCTAGAGCCACTCGGACTAGCGGGAGGGCCGAGAGTGTCTACGAGCAGTACTTC. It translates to CSARATRTSGRAESVYEQYF.

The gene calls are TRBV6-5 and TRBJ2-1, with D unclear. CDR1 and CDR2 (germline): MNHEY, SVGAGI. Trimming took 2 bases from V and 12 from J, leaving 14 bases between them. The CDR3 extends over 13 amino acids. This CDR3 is CASSYALSFGQFF. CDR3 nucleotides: TGTGCCAGCAGTTACGCCCTCTCCTTTGGGCAGTTCTTC.

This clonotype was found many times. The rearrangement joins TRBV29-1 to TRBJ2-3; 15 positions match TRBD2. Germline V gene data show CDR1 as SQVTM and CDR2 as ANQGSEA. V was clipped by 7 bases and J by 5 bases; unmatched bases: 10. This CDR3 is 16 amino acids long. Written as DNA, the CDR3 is TGCAGCGCTGATGGACTAGCGGGAGGGCCGGTAGATACGCAGTATTTT. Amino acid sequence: CSADGLAGGPVDTQYF.

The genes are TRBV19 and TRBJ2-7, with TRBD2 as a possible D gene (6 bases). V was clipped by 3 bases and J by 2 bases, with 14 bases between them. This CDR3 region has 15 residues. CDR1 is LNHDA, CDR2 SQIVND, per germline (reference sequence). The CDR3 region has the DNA TGTGCCAGTAGTATCGGAGCGGGCGTGCCCTACGAGCAGTACTTC. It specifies CASSIGAGVPYEQYF.

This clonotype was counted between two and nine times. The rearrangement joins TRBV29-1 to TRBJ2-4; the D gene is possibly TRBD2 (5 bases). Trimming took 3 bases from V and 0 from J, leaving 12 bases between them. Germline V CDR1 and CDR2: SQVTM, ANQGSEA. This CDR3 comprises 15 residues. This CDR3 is CSVERTDSAKNIQYF. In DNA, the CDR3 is TGCAGCGTTGAGAGGACTGATTCAGCCAAAAACATTCAGTACTTC.

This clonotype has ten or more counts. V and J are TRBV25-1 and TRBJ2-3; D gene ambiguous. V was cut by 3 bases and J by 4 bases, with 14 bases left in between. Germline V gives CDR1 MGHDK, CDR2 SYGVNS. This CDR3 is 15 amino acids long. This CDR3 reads CASSDKWVRADTQYF. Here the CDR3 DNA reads TGTGCCAGCAGTGACAAGTGGGTCCGTGCAGATACGCAGTATTTT. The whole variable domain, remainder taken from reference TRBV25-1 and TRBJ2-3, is EADIYQTPRYLVIGTGKKITLECSQTMGHDKMYWYQQDPGMELHLIHYSYGVNSTEKGDLSSESTVSRIRTEHFPLTLESARPSHTSQYLCASSDKWVRADTQYFGPGTRLTVL.

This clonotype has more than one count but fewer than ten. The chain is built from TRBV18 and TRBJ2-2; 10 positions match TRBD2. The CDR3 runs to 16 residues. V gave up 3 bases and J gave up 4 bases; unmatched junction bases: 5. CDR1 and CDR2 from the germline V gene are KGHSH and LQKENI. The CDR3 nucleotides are TGTGCCAGCTCACCTTCTAGCGGGAGAGCCACCGGGGAGCTGTTTTTT. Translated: CASSPSSGRATGELFF.

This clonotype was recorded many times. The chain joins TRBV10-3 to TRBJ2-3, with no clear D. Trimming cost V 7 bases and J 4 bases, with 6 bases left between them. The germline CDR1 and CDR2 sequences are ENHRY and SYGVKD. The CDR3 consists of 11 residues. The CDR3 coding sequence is TGTGCCATCAAAGGTGCAGATACGCAGTATTTT. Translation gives CAIKGADTQYF.

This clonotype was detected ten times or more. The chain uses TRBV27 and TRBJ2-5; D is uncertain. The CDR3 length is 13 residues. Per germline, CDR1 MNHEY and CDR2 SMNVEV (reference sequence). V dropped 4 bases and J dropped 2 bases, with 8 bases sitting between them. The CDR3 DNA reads TGTGCCAGCAGTTGGGGTAGGCAAGAGACCCAGTACTTC. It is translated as CASSWGRQETQYF.

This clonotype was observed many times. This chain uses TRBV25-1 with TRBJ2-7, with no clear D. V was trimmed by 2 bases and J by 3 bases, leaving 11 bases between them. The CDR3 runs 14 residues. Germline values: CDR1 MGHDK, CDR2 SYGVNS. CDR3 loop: CASSEETGFYEQYF. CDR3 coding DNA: TGTGCCAGCAGTGAAGAAACTGGATTCTACGAGCAGTACTTC.